This is a list of T cell receptor beta chains from one sample in a study of T cell changes during pregnancy in multiple sclerosis. Clones were read by immunoSEQ multiplex PCR, and TCRdb kept only the in-frame ones, dropping some. The sample lists fewer than 45,000 clones; roughly 89% were seen once. The input for sequencing was CD4+ T cells from peripheral blood mononuclear cells, taken in the first trimester of pregnancy. The source is a female donor with multiple sclerosis, enrolled in a pregnancy study. The CDR3 runs from the conserved cysteine through the conserved F or W. Fields, in order: V gene, J gene, CDR3 length, clone size, D gene, CDR3 protein, CDR3 DNA. D genes are given only for firm matches. A row's size may be missing; if present it is once, few, many or a size class.

v_gene: TRBV5-1
j_gene: TRBJ2-1
len: 19
abundance: once
d_gene: TRBD1
CDR3aa: CASSLARQGPRTLGNEQFF
CDR3nt: TGCGCCAGCAGCTTGGCGAGACAGGGGCCCAGGACTCTGGGGAATGAGCAGTTCTTC

v_gene: TRBV5-8
j_gene: TRBJ1-2
len: 13
abundance: NA
d_gene: NA
CDR3aa: CASSRRLNDGYTF
CDR3nt: TGTGCCAGCAGCCGTAGATTAAACGATGGCTACACCTTC

v_gene: TRBV6-5
j_gene: TRBJ2-3
len: 13
abundance: NA
d_gene: TRBD2
CDR3aa: CAIRTSGADTQYF
CDR3nt: TGTGCCATTAGGACTAGCGGAGCAGATACGCAGTATTTT

v_gene: TRBV7-2
j_gene: TRBJ2-1
len: 17
abundance: NA
d_gene: TRBD2
CDR3aa: CASSPTRLAGAYNEQFF
CDR3nt: TGTGCCAGCAGCCCAACTAGACTAGCGGGAGCCTACAATGAGCAGTTCTTC

v_gene: TRBV28
j_gene: TRBJ2-7
len: 14
abundance: NA
d_gene: NA
CDR3aa: CASLNRDSSYEQYF
CDR3nt: TGTGCCAGCCTTAACCGGGACTCCTCCTACGAGCAGTACTTC

v_gene: TRBV28
j_gene: TRBJ1-1
len: 17
abundance: NA
d_gene: TRBD1
CDR3aa: CASSLELPRPGGLGAFF
CDR3nt: TGTGCCAGCAGTTTAGAACTACCCCGCCCAGGGGGCTTGGGAGCTTTCTTT

v_gene: TRBV14
j_gene: TRBJ2-5
len: 14
abundance: NA
d_gene: TRBD1
CDR3aa: CASRGDRPMETQYF
CDR3nt: TGTGCCAGCAGAGGGGACAGGCCCATGGAGACCCAGTACTTC

v_gene: TRBV19
j_gene: TRBJ1-5
len: 17
abundance: NA
d_gene: NA
CDR3aa: CASSPIRRGPGDQPQHF
CDR3nt: TGTGCCAGTAGTCCAATTAGGCGGGGACCCGGGGATCAGCCCCAGCATTTT

v_gene: TRBV7-9
j_gene: TRBJ2-3
len: 13
abundance: NA
d_gene: TRBD1
CDR3aa: CASSSTGPDTQYF
CDR3nt: TGTGCCAGCAGCTCGACAGGGCCAGATACGCAGTATTTT

v_gene: TRBV4-1
j_gene: TRBJ1-2
len: 18
abundance: NA
d_gene: TRBD1
CDR3aa: CASSQVGDRGPSNYGYTF
CDR3nt: TGCGCCAGCAGCCAAGTGGGGGACAGGGGGCCGTCGAACTATGGCTACACCTTC

v_gene: TRBV6-5
j_gene: TRBJ1-2
len: 13
abundance: NA
d_gene: TRBD1
CDR3aa: CASSRGQGGGYTF
CDR3nt: TGTGCCAGCAGCCGGGGACAGGGGGGGGGCTACACCTTC

v_gene: TRBV7-2
j_gene: TRBJ1-5
len: 14
abundance: NA
d_gene: TRBD1
CDR3aa: CASSPGTANQPQHF
CDR3nt: TGTGCCAGCAGCCCCGGGACAGCAAATCAGCCCCAGCATTTT

v_gene: TRBV5-1
j_gene: TRBJ2-7
len: 15
abundance: NA
d_gene: NA
CDR3aa: CASSHLPGATYEQYF
CDR3nt: TGCGCCAGCAGCCATCTGCCAGGGGCTACCTACGAGCAGTACTTC

v_gene: TRBV6-5
j_gene: TRBJ1-5
len: 15
abundance: NA
d_gene: NA
CDR3aa: CASSSRRGDNQPQHF
CDR3nt: TGTGCCAGCAGCTCCCGACGGGGGGACAATCAGCCCCAGCATTTT

v_gene: TRBV27
j_gene: TRBJ2-3
len: 15
abundance: once
d_gene: TRBD2
CDR3aa: CASSLSGRSTDTQYF
CDR3nt: TGTGCCAGCAGTCTTAGCGGGAGAAGCACAGATACGCAGTATTTT

v_gene: TRBV7-2
j_gene: TRBJ2-7
len: 16
abundance: NA
d_gene: TRBD2
CDR3aa: CASSHSVAGVNYEQYF
CDR3nt: TGTGCCAGCAGCCACTCTGTAGCGGGGGTGAACTACGAGCAGTACTTC

v_gene: TRBV29-1
j_gene: TRBJ2-3
len: 14
abundance: once
d_gene: TRBD2
CDR3aa: CSVLLAGGGDTQYF
CDR3nt: TGCAGCGTTCTCCTAGCGGGAGGTGGTGATACGCAGTATTTT

v_gene: TRBV27
j_gene: TRBJ2-1
len: 15
abundance: NA
d_gene: TRBD2
CDR3aa: CASSYIAGRDNEQFF
CDR3nt: TGTGCCAGCAGCTACATAGCGGGAAGGGACAATGAGCAGTTCTTC

v_gene: TRBV6-6
j_gene: TRBJ1-5
len: 15
abundance: once
d_gene: TRBD1
CDR3aa: CASSSTGTGNQPQHF
CDR3nt: TGTGCCAGCAGTTCCACCGGGACAGGGAATCAGCCCCAGCATTTT

v_gene: TRBV5-6
j_gene: TRBJ2-7
len: 13
abundance: NA
d_gene: TRBD1
CDR3aa: CASKTGVGYEQYF
CDR3nt: TGTGCCAGCAAGACAGGGGTCGGCTACGAGCAGTACTTC

v_gene: TRBV5-4
j_gene: TRBJ2-3
len: 15
abundance: NA
d_gene: TRBD1
CDR3aa: CASSSRQGGGDTQYF
CDR3nt: TGTGCCAGCAGCTCCCGACAGGGGGGTGGAGATACGCAGTATTTT

v_gene: TRBV28
j_gene: TRBJ1-4
len: 13
abundance: NA
d_gene: NA
CDR3aa: CASKDINGEKLFF
CDR3nt: TGTGCCAGCAAGGACATCAACGGTGAAAAACTGTTTTTT

v_gene: TRBV5-1
j_gene: TRBJ2-5
len: 15
abundance: NA
d_gene: TRBD1
CDR3aa: CASSGGTGDRETQYF
CDR3nt: TGCGCCAGCAGCGGGGGGACAGGCGATCGAGAGACCCAGTACTTC

v_gene: TRBV27
j_gene: TRBJ1-5
len: 12
abundance: NA
d_gene: NA
CDR3aa: CASSFIDQPQHF
CDR3nt: TGTGCCAGCAGTTTTATCGATCAGCCCCAGCATTTT

v_gene: TRBV5-1
j_gene: TRBJ2-1
len: 14
abundance: NA
d_gene: TRBD2
CDR3aa: CASSLGREGNEQFF
CDR3nt: TGCGCCAGCAGCTTGGGGCGGGAGGGGAATGAGCAGTTCTTC

v_gene: TRBV20-1
j_gene: TRBJ2-5
len: 11
abundance: NA
d_gene: NA
CDR3aa: CSARAEETQYF
CDR3nt: TGCAGTGCTAGGGCTGAAGAGACCCAGTACTTC

v_gene: TRBV7-2
j_gene: TRBJ2-7
len: 15
abundance: once
d_gene: TRBD2
CDR3aa: CASSYRTSGIYEQYF
CDR3nt: TGTGCCAGCAGCTACCGGACTAGCGGGATCTACGAGCAGTACTTC

v_gene: TRBV7-9
j_gene: TRBJ1-4
len: 14
abundance: NA
d_gene: NA
CDR3aa: CASSLVGGNEKLFF
CDR3nt: TGTGCCAGCAGCTTAGTAGGCGGAAATGAAAAACTGTTTTTT

v_gene: TRBV19
j_gene: TRBJ2-6
len: 15
abundance: NA
d_gene: NA
CDR3aa: CASSSDSSGANVLTF
CDR3nt: TGTGCCAGTAGTTCGGACAGCTCTGGGGCCAACGTCCTGACTTTC

v_gene: TRBV11-2
j_gene: TRBJ2-4
len: 14
abundance: NA
d_gene: NA
CDR3aa: CASSPEGPGDIQYF
CDR3nt: TGTGCCAGCAGCCCAGAGGGCCCCGGGGACATTCAGTACTTC

v_gene: TRBV5-1
j_gene: TRBJ2-3
len: 15
abundance: NA
d_gene: TRBD1
CDR3aa: CASSLQDRVTDTQYF
CDR3nt: TGCGCCAGCAGCTTACAGGACAGGGTTACAGATACGCAGTATTTT

v_gene: TRBV18
j_gene: TRBJ1-1
len: 20
abundance: NA
d_gene: TRBD1
CDR3aa: CASSPPRLAGGSFMNTEAFF
CDR3nt: TGTGCCAGCTCACCCCCCCGTTTGGCAGGGGGGTCCTTCATGAACACTGAAGCTTTCTTT

v_gene: TRBV14
j_gene: TRBJ2-7
len: 15
abundance: NA
d_gene: TRBD2
CDR3aa: CASSQELAGNYEQYF
CDR3nt: TGTGCCAGCAGCCAAGAACTAGCGGGCAACTACGAGCAGTACTTC

v_gene: TRBV5-1
j_gene: TRBJ2-5
len: 14
abundance: NA
d_gene: TRBD2
CDR3aa: CASSLGLATETQYF
CDR3nt: TGCGCCAGCAGCTTGGGACTAGCGACGGAGACCCAGTACTTC

v_gene: TRBV5-1
j_gene: TRBJ1-1
len: 16
abundance: NA
d_gene: NA
CDR3aa: CASSLGGRARTAEAFF
CDR3nt: TGCGCCAGCAGCTTGGGGGGCAGAGCGAGGACGGCTGAAGCTTTCTTT

v_gene: TRBV28
j_gene: TRBJ2-5
len: 15
abundance: NA
d_gene: TRBD2
CDR3aa: CASSLVAGGRETQYF
CDR3nt: TGTGCCAGCAGTTTAGTAGCGGGAGGGCGAGAGACCCAGTACTTC

v_gene: TRBV25-1
j_gene: TRBJ2-6
len: 13
abundance: NA
d_gene: NA
CDR3aa: CASGDMIGNVLTF
CDR3nt: TGTGCCAGCGGAGATATGATCGGGAACGTCCTGACTTTC

v_gene: TRBV29-1
j_gene: TRBJ2-1
len: 13
abundance: NA
d_gene: NA
CDR3aa: CSAHRDYFNEQFF
CDR3nt: TGCAGCGCGCATCGGGATTACTTCAATGAGCAGTTCTTC

v_gene: TRBV11-2
j_gene: TRBJ2-7
len: 16
abundance: NA
d_gene: NA
CDR3aa: CASSPQRGYAGYEQYF
CDR3nt: TGTGCCAGCAGCCCCCAGAGGGGCTATGCGGGGTACGAGCAGTACTTC

v_gene: TRBV11-2
j_gene: TRBJ2-1
len: 19
abundance: NA
d_gene: TRBD2
CDR3aa: CASSLSGTSGRSSYNEQFF
CDR3nt: TGTGCCAGCAGCTTATCCGGGACTAGCGGTCGCAGCTCCTACAATGAGCAGTTCTTC

v_gene: TRBV6-6
j_gene: TRBJ2-7
len: 14
abundance: NA
d_gene: NA
CDR3aa: CASTHSTGSYEQYF
CDR3nt: TGTGCCAGCACCCACTCGACAGGTTCCTACGAGCAGTACTTC

v_gene: TRBV14
j_gene: TRBJ2-7
len: 13
abundance: NA
d_gene: NA
CDR3aa: CASSQGGGSEQYF
CDR3nt: TGTGCCAGCAGCCAAGGAGGGGGTAGCGAGCAGTACTTC

v_gene: TRBV7-9
j_gene: TRBJ2-2
len: 13
abundance: NA
d_gene: TRBD1
CDR3aa: CASSRPGTGALFF
CDR3nt: TGTGCCAGCAGCCGACCCGGGACAGGGGCGCTGTTTTTT

v_gene: TRBV5-1
j_gene: TRBJ2-2
len: 17
abundance: NA
d_gene: TRBD2
CDR3aa: CASKALAGGGGTGELFF
CDR3nt: TGCGCCAGCAAAGCGCTAGCGGGAGGAGGAGGAACCGGGGAGCTGTTTTTT

v_gene: TRBV5-7
j_gene: TRBJ2-1
len: 14
abundance: NA
d_gene: NA
CDR3aa: CASSLEAGEKEQFF
CDR3nt: TGTGCCAGCAGCTTGGAGGCCGGGGAGAAAGAGCAGTTCTTC

v_gene: TRBV11-2
j_gene: TRBJ2-5
len: 13
abundance: NA
d_gene: NA
CDR3aa: CASSRGAQETQYF
CDR3nt: TGTGCCAGCAGCCGCGGGGCTCAAGAGACCCAGTACTTC